A single T cell receptor beta chain is shown here with its context. Its antigen is as yet unknown. The data were taken from a study of early T cells in non-severe SARS-CoV-2 infection. General observations from the study: The study's VDJdb matching favored anti-spike CD8 responses and missed private and CD4 specificities.

Separate cDNA molecules each had unique molecular identifiers attached to them. One entry per CDR3 protein, called by TCRdb with MiXCR from the 5' RACE reads. The table has 50,000 to 70,000 distinct CDR3 sequences, about 8.4% seen once. Trimming cost V 1 base and J 3 bases; bases outside gene matches: 4. The CDR3 totals 16 residues. Germline CDR1 and CDR2: KGHDR and SFDVKD. Sequenced: whole blood. The rearrangement joins TRBV24-1 to TRBJ2-1, with TRBD2 matching 8 bases. The source is an adult who was a healthcare worker with PCR-confirmed SARS-CoV-2 infection or an uninfected control (not recorded which). CDR3 residues: CATSDLEAGDYNEQFF. CDR3 nucleotide sequence: TGTGCCACCAGTGATTTAGAAGCGGGGGACTACAATGAGCAGTTCTTC.